The rows below give T cell receptor beta chains drawn from one sample of a study of neurological immune-mediated disorders. Each CDR3 protein is one row after TCRdb ran MiXCR on the 5' RACE reads. The top ten clones hold about 4.9% of a sample with about 59,000 distinct CDR3 sequences, 24% of them seen once. Sequencing used PBMCs. The receptors come from a man in his sixties with HTLV-1-associated myelopathy (HAM/TSP). CDR3s include the opening cysteine and the closing phenylalanine or tryptophan. The D gene is left open where the match is weak. Clone size is not always given. Where it is, it says once, few, many or a class for expanded clones.

abundance	j_gene	d_gene	v_gene	CDR3aa	CDR3nt
NA	TRBJ2-1	NA	TRBV21-1	CASSKATRYKSGGLIYNEQFF	TGTGCCAGCAGCAAAGCGACCCGGTATAAGTCCGGCGGACTAATATACAATGAGCAGTTCTTC
many	TRBJ2-3	NA	TRBV5-1	CASSLAWGASTDTQYF	TGCGCCAGCAGCTTGGCGTGGGGGGCTAGCACAGATACGCAGTATTTT
NA	TRBJ1-2	NA	TRBV20-1	CSARDPRWGAHGYTF	TGCAGTGCTAGAGATCCACGGTGGGGGGCCCATGGCTACACCTTC
many	TRBJ2-1	TRBD2	TRBV20-1	CSASLRLAREQFF	TGCAGTGCTAGCCTCCGACTAGCCCGGGAGCAGTTCTTC
NA	TRBJ2-1	TRBD2	TRBV29-1	CSVGGLAGEGEQFF	TGCAGCGTTGGGGGACTAGCGGGAGAAGGCGAGCAGTTCTTC
NA	TRBJ2-1	TRBD2	TRBV5-4	CASSPGLEISYNEQFF	TGTGCCAGCAGCCCGGGACTAGAAATCTCCTACAATGAGCAGTTCTTC
many	TRBJ1-5	TRBD1	TRBV10-3	CAISESGQIGQPQHF	TGTGCCATCAGTGAGTCGGGACAGATTGGTCAGCCCCAGCATTTT
many	TRBJ2-3	NA	TRBV5-1	CASSLARGSSTDTQYF	TGCGCCAGCAGCTTGGCCAGGGGTTCCAGCACAGATACGCAGTATTTT
many	TRBJ2-3	TRBD1	TRBV5-1	CASSLGTGDITDTQYF	TGCGCCAGCAGCTTGGGGACAGGAGATATCACAGATACGCAGTATTTT
NA	TRBJ1-1	NA	TRBV7-9	CASSLVQGGDTEAFF	TGTGCCAGCAGCTTAGTTCAAGGAGGGGACACTGAAGCTTTCTTT
many	TRBJ2-1	TRBD2	TRBV12-3/TRBV12-4	CASSYGLAGHNEQFF	TGTGCCAGCAGCTACGGACTAGCGGGACATAATGAGCAGTTCTTC
many	TRBJ1-5	NA	TRBV18	CASSKGGDQPQHF	TGTGCCAGCTCGAAGGGGGGGGATCAGCCCCAGCATTTT
NA	TRBJ1-4	NA	TRBV2	CASSLERANEKPFF	TGTGCCAGCAGCTTGGAGAGGGCTAATGAAAAACCGTTTTTT
many	TRBJ2-2	TRBD2	TRBV5-1	CASSLALAGVDGELFF	TGCGCCAGCAGCTTGGCACTAGCGGGAGTCGACGGGGAGCTGTTTTTT
many	TRBJ2-1	NA	TRBV5-6	CASSFGVYNEQFF	TGTGCCAGCAGCTTCGGAGTCTACAATGAGCAGTTCTTC
few	TRBJ2-7	NA	TRBV5-1	CASSPGGGREQYF	TGCGCCAGCAGCCCGGGCGGAGGACGCGAGCAGTACTTC
many	TRBJ2-4	NA	TRBV4-1	CASSQGRDSKAKNIQYF	TGCGCCAGCAGCCAAGGCCGGGACTCTAAAGCCAAAAACATTCAGTACTTC
many	TRBJ2-7	TRBD1	TRBV6-1	CASRDRGAGYEQYF	TGTGCCAGCAGGGACAGGGGCGCGGGTTACGAGCAGTACTTC
many	TRBJ2-2	TRBD1	TRBV12-3/TRBV12-4	CASSGGGVRDRGTGELFF	TGTGCCAGCAGCGGGGGGGGGGTTCGGGACAGGGGCACCGGGGAGCTGTTTTTT
many	TRBJ2-1	TRBD2	TRBV5-1	CASSLEPSGIYNEQFF	TGCGCCAGCAGCTTGGAGCCTAGCGGGATTTACAATGAGCAGTTCTTC
many	TRBJ1-1	NA	TRBV3-1	CASSHRAPNTEAFF	TGTGCCAGCAGCCATAGGGCTCCGAACACTGAAGCTTTCTTT
few	TRBJ2-5	NA	TRBV29-1	CSVGNTLGETQYF	TGCAGCGTTGGTAATACTTTGGGGGAGACCCAGTACTTC
NA	TRBJ1-5	NA	TRBV20-1	CSASKGHISPQHF	TGCAGTGCTAGTAAAGGTCACATCAGCCCCCAGCATTTT
many	TRBJ1-1	TRBD1	TRBV5-1	CASSRGQFTEAFF	TGCGCCAGCAGCCGGGGACAGTTCACTGAAGCTTTCTTT
many	TRBJ2-3	NA	TRBV20-1	CSVFGQSFSDTQYF	TGCAGTGTCTTCGGACAGTCCTTTTCAGATACGCAGTATTTT
many	TRBJ2-1	NA	TRBV20-1	CSARYLTDNEQFF	TGCAGTGCTAGATACCTGACTGACAATGAGCAGTTCTTC
few	TRBJ2-3	TRBD2	TRBV11-2	CASSGLAERADTQYF	TGTGCCAGCAGCGGACTAGCGGAGAGGGCAGATACGCAGTATTTT
many	TRBJ2-2	NA	TRBV27	CASRPGTGELFF	TGTGCCAGCAGGCCAGGAACCGGGGAGCTGTTTTTT
NA	TRBJ1-2	TRBD1	TRBV5-4	CASSGDRVYGYTF	TGTGCCAGCAGCGGCGACAGGGTCTATGGCTACACCTTC
NA	TRBJ2-2	NA	TRBV6-5	CASSYRKVSGGELFF	TGTGCCAGCAGTTACCGGAAGGTTTCGGGCGGGGAGCTGTTTTTT
many	TRBJ2-5	NA	TRBV5-1	CASSLSNQETQYF	TGCGCCAGCAGCTTGAGCAACCAAGAGACCCAGTACTTC
many	TRBJ2-7	NA	TRBV5-1	CASSLGYRDRGEQYF	TGCGCCAGCAGCTTGGGGTACCGGGACCGAGGCGAGCAGTACTTC
many	TRBJ2-7	NA	TRBV27	CASGQSPTYEQYF	TGTGCCAGCGGTCAGTCACCCACCTACGAGCAGTACTTC
NA	TRBJ2-7	TRBD2	TRBV7-6	CASSLEERGYEQYF	TGTGCCAGCAGCTTAGAGGAGCGGGGCTACGAGCAGTACTTC
many	TRBJ2-1	NA	TRBV3-1	CASSQAGAPGNEQFF	TGTGCCAGCAGCCAAGCGGGAGCCCCGGGGAATGAGCAGTTCTTC
many	TRBJ1-5	NA	TRBV28	CTTRGGNNSNQPQHF	TGTACCACCCGGGGGGGCAATAATAGCAATCAGCCCCAGCATTTT
many	TRBJ2-7	NA	TRBV6-5	CASSHGSGSDSYEQYF	TGTGCCAGCAGCCATGGGAGCGGGTCCGACTCCTACGAGCAGTACTTC
many	TRBJ2-1	TRBD2	TRBV20-1	CSARPLAGGANEQFF	TGCAGTGCCCGGCCCCTAGCGGGAGGAGCCAATGAGCAGTTCTTC
NA	TRBJ2-7	TRBD2	TRBV20-1	CSARGLAGEGGYEQYF	TGCAGTGCTAGGGGACTAGCGGGAGAGGGGGGCTACGAGCAGTACTTC
many	TRBJ1-1	NA	TRBV4-1	CASSQDRVEAFF	TGCGCCAGCAGCCAAGACAGGGTTGAAGCTTTCTTT
NA	TRBJ1-2	NA	TRBV20-1	CSARDPYLGYTF	TGCAGTGCTAGAGATCCTTATCTTGGCTACACCTTC
many	TRBJ1-1	NA	TRBV7-9	CASSLGGGSGTEAFF	TGTGCCAGCAGCTTAGGAGGGGGATCAGGGACTGAAGCTTTCTTT
many	TRBJ2-1	TRBD1	TRBV20-1	CSARSYSGTGSYNEQFF	TGCAGTGCTAGATCTTACTCCGGGACAGGCTCCTACAATGAGCAGTTCTTC
many	TRBJ1-6	NA	TRBV7-8	CASSLAFQTGLNSPLHF	TGTGCCAGCAGCTTAGCTTTCCAGACCGGCCTAAATTCACCCCTCCACTTT
many	TRBJ2-2	TRBD1	TRBV24-1	CATRAGQGANTGELFF	TGTGCCACCAGGGCAGGACAGGGGGCGAACACCGGGGAGCTGTTTTTT
many	TRBJ2-3	TRBD2	TRBV29-1	CSVAVLAGIGTDTQYF	TGCAGCGTTGCTGTCCTAGCGGGAATCGGCACAGATACGCAGTATTTT
many	TRBJ2-1	TRBD2	TRBV5-1	CASSLRTSTTSYNEQFF	TGCGCCAGCAGCTTACGGACTAGTACCACTTCCTACAATGAGCAGTTCTTC
many	TRBJ1-5	NA	TRBV27	CASSWGSNQPQHF	TGTGCCAGCAGTTGGGGTTCTAATCAGCCCCAGCATTTT
NA	TRBJ1-6	NA	TRBV27	CASSLRVNSPLHF	TGTGCCAGCAGTTTAAGAGTTAATTCACCCCTCCACTTT
NA	TRBJ1-2	NA	TRBV12-3/TRBV12-4	CASTTPGGLWGYTF	TGTGCCAGCACCACCCCCGGGGGACTTTGGGGCTACACCTTC
NA	TRBJ1-5	TRBD1	TRBV20-1	CSSSGDSYSNQPHHF	TGCAGTTCTAGTGGGGACAGTTATAGCAATCAGCCCCATCATTTT
NA	TRBJ2-7	NA	TRBV29-1	CSVSGLGSGGYEQYF	TGCAGCGTGTCCGGGCTAGGGTCCGGGGGCTACGAGCAGTACTTC
NA	TRBJ2-7	NA	TRBV10-3	CAISDTGMWSYEQYF	TGTGCCATCAGTGATACAGGGATGTGGTCCTACGAGCAGTACTTC
many	TRBJ2-3	NA	TRBV4-1	CASSQKTAQTTDTQYF	TGCGCCAGCAGCCAAAAGACGGCCCAGACCACAGATACGCAGTATTTT
many	TRBJ2-5	NA	TRBV28	CASSLVWETQYF	TGTGCCAGCAGTTTAGTATGGGAGACCCAGTACTTC
many	TRBJ2-1	TRBD1	TRBV28	CASRRLGQGDNEQFF	TGTGCCAGCAGGCGACTAGGACAGGGCGACAATGAGCAGTTCTTC